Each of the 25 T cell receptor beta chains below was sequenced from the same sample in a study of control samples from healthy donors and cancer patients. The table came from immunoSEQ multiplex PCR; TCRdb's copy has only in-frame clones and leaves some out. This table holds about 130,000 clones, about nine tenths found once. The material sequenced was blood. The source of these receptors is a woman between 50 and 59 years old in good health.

The CDR3 DNA sequence: TGTGCCAGCAGCCCAGGACAGGGGGAGACCCAGTACTTC. Translated: CASSPGQGETQYF. The chain links TRBV5-4 to TRBJ2-5; TRBD1 agrees at 9 bases. CDR3 length: 13 residues. V dropped 4 bases and J dropped 5; count of bases not matched to a gene: 3. Germline assignment: CDR1 SGHNT and CDR2 YYREEE (reference sequence). Full variable domain (remainder filled in from reference TRBV5-4 and TRBJ2-5): ETGVTQSPTHLIKTRGQQVTLRCSSQSGHNTVSWYQQALGQGPQFIFQYYREEENGRGNFPPRFSGLQFPNYSSELNVNALELDDSALYLCASSPGQGETQYFGPGTRLLVL.

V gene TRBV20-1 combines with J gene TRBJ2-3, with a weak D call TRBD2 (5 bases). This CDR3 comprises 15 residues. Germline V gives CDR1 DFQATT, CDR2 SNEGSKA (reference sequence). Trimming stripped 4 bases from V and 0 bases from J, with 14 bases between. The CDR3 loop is CSATEVARSTDTQYF. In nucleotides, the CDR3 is TGCAGTGCTACTGAGGTAGCGAGGAGCACAGATACGCAGTATTTT.

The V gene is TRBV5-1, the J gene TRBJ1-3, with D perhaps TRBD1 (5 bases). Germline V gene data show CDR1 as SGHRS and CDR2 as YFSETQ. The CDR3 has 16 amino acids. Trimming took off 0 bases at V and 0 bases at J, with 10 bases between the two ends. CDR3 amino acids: CASSLAGPNSGNTIYF. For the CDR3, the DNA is TGCGCCAGCAGCTTGGCGGGACCGAACTCTGGAAACACCATATATTTT.

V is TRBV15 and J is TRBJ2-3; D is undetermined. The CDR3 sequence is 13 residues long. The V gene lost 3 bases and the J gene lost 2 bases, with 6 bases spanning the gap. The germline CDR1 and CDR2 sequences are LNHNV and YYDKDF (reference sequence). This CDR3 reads CATSSELTDTQYF. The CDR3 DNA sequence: TGTGCCACCAGCAGTGAGCTCACAGATACGCAGTATTTT. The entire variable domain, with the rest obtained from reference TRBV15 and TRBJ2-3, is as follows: DAMVIQNPRYQVTQFGKPVTLSCSQTLNHNVMYWYQQKSSQAPKLLFHYYDKDFNNEADTPDNFQSRRPNTSFCFLDIRSPGLGDTAMYLCATSSELTDTQYFGPGTRLTVL.

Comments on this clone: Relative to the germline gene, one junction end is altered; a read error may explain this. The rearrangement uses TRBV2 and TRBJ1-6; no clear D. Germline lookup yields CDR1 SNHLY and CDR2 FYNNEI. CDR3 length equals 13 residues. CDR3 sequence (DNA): TGTGCCAGCAGAGAAGACTATAATTCACCCCTCCACTTT. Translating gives CASREDYNSPLHF.

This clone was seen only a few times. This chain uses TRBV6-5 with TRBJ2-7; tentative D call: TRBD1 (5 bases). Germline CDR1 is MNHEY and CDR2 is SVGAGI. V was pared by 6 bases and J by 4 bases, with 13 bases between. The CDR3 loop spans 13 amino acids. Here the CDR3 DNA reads TGTGCCAGCAGGGAGAAGGGGCTGTACGAGCAGTACTTC. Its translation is CASREKGLYEQYF.

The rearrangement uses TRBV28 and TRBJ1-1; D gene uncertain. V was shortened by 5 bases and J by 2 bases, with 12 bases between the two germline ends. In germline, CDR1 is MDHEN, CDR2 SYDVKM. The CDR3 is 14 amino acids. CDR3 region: CASSPASPNTEAFF. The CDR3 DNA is TGTGCCAGCAGTCCAGCCAGTCCAAACACTGAAGCTTTCTTT.

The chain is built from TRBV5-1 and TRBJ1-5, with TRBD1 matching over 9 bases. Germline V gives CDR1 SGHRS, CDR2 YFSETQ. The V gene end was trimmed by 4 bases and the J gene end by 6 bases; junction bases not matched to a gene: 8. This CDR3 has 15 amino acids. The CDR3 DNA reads TGCGCCAGCAGCGGGGGGGACAGGGCTGGTCAGCCCCAGCATTTT. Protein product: CASSGGDRAGQPQHF.

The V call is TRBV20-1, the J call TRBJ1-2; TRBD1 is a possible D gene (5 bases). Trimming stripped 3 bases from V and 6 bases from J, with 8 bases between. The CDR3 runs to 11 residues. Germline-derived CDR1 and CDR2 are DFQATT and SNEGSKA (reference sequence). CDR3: CSASPGDGYTF. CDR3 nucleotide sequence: TGCAGTGCTAGTCCGGGGGATGGCTACACCTTC.

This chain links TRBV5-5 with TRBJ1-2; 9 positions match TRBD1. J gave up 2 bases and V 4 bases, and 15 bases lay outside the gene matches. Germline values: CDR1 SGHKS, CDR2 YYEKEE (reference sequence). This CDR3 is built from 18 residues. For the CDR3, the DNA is TGTGCCAGCAGCCCCCTCTACCGGGACAGGGTCCGGAACTATGGCTACACCTTC. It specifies CASSPLYRDRVRNYGYTF.

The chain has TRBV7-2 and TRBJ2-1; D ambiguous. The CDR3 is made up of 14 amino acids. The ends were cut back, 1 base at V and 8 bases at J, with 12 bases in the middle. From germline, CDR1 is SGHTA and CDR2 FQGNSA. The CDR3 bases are TGTGCCAGCAGCTTAGAATCCAGTTCGTATGAGCAGTTCTTC. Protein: CASSLESSSYEQFF.

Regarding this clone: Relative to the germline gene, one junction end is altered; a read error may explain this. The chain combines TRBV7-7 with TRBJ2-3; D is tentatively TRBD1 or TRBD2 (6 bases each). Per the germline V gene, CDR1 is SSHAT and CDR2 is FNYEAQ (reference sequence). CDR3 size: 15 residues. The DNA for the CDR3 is TGTGCTAGCAGCTTTCTCGGGGGCCCACTAGATACGCAGTATTTT. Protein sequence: CASSFLGGPLDTQYF.

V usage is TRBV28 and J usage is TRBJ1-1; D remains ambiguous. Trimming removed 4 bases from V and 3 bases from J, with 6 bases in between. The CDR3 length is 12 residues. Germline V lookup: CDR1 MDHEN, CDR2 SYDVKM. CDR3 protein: CASSSSYTEAFF. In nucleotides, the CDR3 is TGTGCCAGCAGTTCCAGCTACACTGAAGCTTTCTTT.

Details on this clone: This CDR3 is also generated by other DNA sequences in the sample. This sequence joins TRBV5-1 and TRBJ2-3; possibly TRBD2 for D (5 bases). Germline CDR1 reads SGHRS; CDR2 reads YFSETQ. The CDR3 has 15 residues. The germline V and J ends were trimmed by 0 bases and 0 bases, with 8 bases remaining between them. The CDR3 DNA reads TGCGCCAGCAGCTTGGACGGGGTTAGCACAGATACGCAGTATTTT. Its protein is CASSLDGVSTDTQYF.

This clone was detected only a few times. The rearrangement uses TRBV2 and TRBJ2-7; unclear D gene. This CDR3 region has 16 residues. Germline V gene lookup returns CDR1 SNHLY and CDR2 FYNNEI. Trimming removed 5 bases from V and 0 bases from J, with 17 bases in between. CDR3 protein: CASSRVLGQSSYEQYF. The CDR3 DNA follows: TGTGCCAGCAGTCGGGTTTTAGGCCAAAGCTCCTACGAGCAGTACTTC.

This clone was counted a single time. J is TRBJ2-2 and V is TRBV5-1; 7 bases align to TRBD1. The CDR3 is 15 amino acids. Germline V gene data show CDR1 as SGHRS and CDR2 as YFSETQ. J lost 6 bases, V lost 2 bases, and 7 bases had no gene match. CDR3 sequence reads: CASSFTGEISGELFF. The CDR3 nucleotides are TGCGCCAGCAGCTTCACAGGGGAAATTTCCGGGGAGCTGTTTTTT.

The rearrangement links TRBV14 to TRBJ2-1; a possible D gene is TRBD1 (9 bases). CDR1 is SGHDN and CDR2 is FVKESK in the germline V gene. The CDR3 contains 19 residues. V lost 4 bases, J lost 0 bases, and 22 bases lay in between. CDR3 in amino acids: CASSRTGAASGYSYNEQFF. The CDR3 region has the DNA TGTGCCAGCAGCCGGACAGGGGCAGCTAGCGGGTACTCCTACAATGAGCAGTTCTTC.

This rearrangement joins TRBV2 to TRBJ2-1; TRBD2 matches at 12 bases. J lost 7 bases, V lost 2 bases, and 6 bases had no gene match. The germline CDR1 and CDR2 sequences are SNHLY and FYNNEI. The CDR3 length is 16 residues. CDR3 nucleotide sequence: TGTGCCAGCAGTGAAAGGCTAGCGGGGGGGCAGAATGAGCAGTTCTTC. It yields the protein CASSERLAGGQNEQFF.

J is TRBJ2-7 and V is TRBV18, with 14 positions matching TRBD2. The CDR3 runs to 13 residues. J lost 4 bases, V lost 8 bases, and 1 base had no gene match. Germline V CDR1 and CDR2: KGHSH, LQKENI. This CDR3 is CASRLAGGYEQYF. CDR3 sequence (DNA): TGTGCCAGCAGACTAGCGGGGGGGTACGAGCAGTACTTC.

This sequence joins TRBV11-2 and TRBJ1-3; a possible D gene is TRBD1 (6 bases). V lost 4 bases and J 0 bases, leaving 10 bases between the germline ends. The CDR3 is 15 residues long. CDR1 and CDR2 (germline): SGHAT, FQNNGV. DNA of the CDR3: TGTGCCAGCAGCTCGGACAGATACTCTGGAAACACCATATATTTT. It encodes CASSSDRYSGNTIYF.

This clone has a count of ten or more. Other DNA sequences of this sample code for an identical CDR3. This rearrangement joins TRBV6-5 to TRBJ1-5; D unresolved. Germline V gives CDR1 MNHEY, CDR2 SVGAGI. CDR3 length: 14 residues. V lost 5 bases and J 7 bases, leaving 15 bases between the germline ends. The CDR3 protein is CASSTGLKEQPQHF. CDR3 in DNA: TGTGCCAGCAGTACGGGTCTTAAGGAGCAGCCCCAGCATTTT.

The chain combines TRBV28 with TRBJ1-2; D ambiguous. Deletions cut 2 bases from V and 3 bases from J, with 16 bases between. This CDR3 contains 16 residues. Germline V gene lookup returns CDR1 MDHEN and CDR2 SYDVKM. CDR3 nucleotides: TGTGCCAGCAGTTTACCGATAGCGGGGTTCGACTATGGCTACACCTTC. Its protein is CASSLPIAGFDYGYTF.

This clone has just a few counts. The CDR3 sequence: CASSEGHPTNEKLFF. CDR3 DNA sequence: TGTGCCAGCAGTGAAGGCCATCCAACTAATGAAAAACTGTTTTTT. The gene calls are TRBV6-1 and TRBJ1-4; D not certain. Germline CDR1 and CDR2: MNHNS and SASEGT. V lost 1 base to trimming and J lost 0 bases, with 6 bases between them. There are 15 residues in the CDR3.

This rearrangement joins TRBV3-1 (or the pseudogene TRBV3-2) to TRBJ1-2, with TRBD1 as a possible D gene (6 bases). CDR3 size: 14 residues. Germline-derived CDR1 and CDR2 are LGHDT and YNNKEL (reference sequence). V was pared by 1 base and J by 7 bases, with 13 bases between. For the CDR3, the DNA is TGTGCCAGCAGCCAAGTTGGGGGGGCTGGTGGCTACACCTTC. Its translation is CASSQVGGAGGYTF.

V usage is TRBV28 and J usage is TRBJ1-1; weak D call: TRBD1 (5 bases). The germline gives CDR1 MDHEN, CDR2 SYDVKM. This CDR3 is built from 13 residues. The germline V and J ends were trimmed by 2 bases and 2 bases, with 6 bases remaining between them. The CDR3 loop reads CASSLDSNTEAFF. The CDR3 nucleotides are TGTGCCAGCAGTTTAGACAGTAACACTGAAGCTTTCTTT.